The clone carrying this T cell receptor beta chain was counted only a few times. Its target is unknown. Expressed TCRB transcripts were sequenced because the entire RNA isolate underwent reverse transcription. Naive, central memory and regulatory T cell samples produced a mean of about 3.5 million reads. Sequenced by immunoSEQ multiplex PCR; TCRdb stores in-frame clones only, minus some. The sample includes around 300,000 clones, around 15% of them seen just once. V was trimmed by 5 bases and J by 0 bases, leaving 13 bases between them. CDR3 length: 15 amino acids. Germline CDR1 is KGHSH and CDR2 is LQKENI. In all sorted populations, purity surpassed 98%. The data derive from a study of beta chain features in type 1 diabetes. Points from the study as a whole: Any HLA-type effect on TCRB rearrangement remained unresolved here.

This sequence originates from a young man in good health. Input material: central memory CD4+ T cells from blood. The chain combines TRBV18 with TRBJ1-1; a weak D match, TRBD1 (6 bases). The CDR3 sequence is CASSIGQLMNTEAFF. The DNA for the CDR3 is TGTGCCAGCTCAATAGGACAGCTCATGAACACTGAAGCTTTCTTT.